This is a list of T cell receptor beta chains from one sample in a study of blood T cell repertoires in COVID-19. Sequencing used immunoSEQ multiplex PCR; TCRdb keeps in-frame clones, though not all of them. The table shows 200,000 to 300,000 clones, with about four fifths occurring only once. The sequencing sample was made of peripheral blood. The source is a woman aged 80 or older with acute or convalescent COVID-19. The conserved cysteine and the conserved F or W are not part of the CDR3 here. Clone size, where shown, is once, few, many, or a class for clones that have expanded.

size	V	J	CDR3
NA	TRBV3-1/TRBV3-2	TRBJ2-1	ASSQDRRGGINEQF
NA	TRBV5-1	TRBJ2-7	ASSPGLTYGQY
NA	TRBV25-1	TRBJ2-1	ASSPSPGQLDFYNEQF
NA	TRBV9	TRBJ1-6	ASSVAGESVSPLH
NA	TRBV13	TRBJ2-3	ASSTTKSTDTQY
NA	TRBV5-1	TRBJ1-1	ASSYITGNTEAF
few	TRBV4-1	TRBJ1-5	ASSQAGAPNQPQH
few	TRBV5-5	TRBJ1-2	ASSAGTAINYGYT
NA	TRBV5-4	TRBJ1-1	ASRQLGGSTEAF
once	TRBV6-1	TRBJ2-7	ASSEGLGVTGHEQY
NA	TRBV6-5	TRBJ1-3	ASSYSVRTDGNTIY
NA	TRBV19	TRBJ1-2	ASSSKRTGGGYT
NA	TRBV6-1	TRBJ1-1	ASGDGKTEAF
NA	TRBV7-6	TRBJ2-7	ASSLGRGDFGEQY
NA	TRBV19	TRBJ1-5	ASRRQVLGQPQH